This entry describes one T cell receptor beta chain. This specimen comes from a study of control samples from healthy donors and cancer patients. Assay used: immunoSEQ multiplex PCR; TCRdb lists only in-frame clones, some missing. The profile covers approximately 60,000 clones, with 65% to 90% appearing a single time and roughly 5.5% taken by the ten largest. CDR3 length: 15 residues. Trimming pared 4 bases from V and 1 base from J, leaving 14 bases between. From germline, CDR1 is SGHRS and CDR2 YFSETQ. This chain connects TRBV5-1 to TRBJ1-1; the D gene is possibly TRBD1 (5 bases). The sequence derives from a middle-aged man in good health. The sample consisted of blood. This CDR3 is CASSPETQENTEAFF. For the CDR3, the DNA is TGCGCCAGCAGCCCCGAGACACAGGAGAACACTGAAGCTTTCTTT.